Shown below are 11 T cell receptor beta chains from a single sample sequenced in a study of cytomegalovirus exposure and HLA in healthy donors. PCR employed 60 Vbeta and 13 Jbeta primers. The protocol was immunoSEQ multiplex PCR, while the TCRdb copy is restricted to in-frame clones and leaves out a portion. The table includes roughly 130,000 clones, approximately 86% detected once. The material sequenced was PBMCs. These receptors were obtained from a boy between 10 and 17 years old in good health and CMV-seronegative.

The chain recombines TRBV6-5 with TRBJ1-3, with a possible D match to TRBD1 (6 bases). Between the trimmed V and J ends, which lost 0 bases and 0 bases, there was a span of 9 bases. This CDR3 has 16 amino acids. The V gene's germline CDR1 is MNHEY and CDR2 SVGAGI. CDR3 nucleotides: TGTGCCAGCAGTTACTCGACAGGACTCTCTGGAAACACCATATATTTT. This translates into CASSYSTGLSGNTIYF.

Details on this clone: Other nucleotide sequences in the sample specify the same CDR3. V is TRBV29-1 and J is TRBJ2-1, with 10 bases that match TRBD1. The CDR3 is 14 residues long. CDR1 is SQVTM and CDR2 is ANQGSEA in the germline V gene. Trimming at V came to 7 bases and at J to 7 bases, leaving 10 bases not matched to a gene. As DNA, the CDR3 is TGCAGCGCCACAGGACAGGGGGTTGGGAATGAGCAGTTCTTC. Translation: CSATGQGVGNEQFF.

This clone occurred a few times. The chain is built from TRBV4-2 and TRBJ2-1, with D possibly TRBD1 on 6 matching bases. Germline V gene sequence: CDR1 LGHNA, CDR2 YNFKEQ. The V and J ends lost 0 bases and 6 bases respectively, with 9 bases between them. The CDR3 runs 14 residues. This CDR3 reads CASSQELGGNEQFF. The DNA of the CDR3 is TGTGCCAGCAGCCAAGAACTAGGGGGCAATGAGCAGTTCTTC.

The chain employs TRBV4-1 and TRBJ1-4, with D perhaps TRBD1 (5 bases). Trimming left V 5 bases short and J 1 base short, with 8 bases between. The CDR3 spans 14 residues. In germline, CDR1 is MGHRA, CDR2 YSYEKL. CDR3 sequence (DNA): TGCGCCAGCAGCGGGGGGGTAACTAATGAAAAACTGTTTTTT. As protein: CASSGGVTNEKLFF.

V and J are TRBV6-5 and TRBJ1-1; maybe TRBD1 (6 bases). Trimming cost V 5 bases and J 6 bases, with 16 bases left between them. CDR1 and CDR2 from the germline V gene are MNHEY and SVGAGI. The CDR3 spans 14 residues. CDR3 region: CASSHQGISAEAFF. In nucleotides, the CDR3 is TGTGCCAGCAGTCACCAGGGGATTAGCGCTGAAGCTTTCTTT.

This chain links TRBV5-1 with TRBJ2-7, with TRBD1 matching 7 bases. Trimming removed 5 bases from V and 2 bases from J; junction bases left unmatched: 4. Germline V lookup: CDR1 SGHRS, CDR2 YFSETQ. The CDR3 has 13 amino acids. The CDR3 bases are TGCGCCAGCAGTTTTGGGACAGCCTACGAGCAGTACTTC. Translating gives CASSFGTAYEQYF.

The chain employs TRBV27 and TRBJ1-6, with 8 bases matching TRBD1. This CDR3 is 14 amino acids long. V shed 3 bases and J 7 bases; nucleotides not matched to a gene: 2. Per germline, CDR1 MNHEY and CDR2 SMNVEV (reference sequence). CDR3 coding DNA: TGTGCCAGCAGTTTTAGGACAGGGAATTCACCCCTCCACTTT. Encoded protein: CASSFRTGNSPLHF.

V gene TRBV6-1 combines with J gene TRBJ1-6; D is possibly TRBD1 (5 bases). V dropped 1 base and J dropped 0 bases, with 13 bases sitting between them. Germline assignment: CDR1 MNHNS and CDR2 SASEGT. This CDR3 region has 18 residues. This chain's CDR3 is CASSEVGQESSYNSPLHF. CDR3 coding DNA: TGTGCCAGCAGTGAAGTTGGACAAGAGAGCTCCTATAATTCACCCCTCCACTTT.

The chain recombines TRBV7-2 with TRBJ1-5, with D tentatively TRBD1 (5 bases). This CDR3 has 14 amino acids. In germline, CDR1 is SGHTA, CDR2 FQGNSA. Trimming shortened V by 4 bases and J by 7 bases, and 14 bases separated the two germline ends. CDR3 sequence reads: CASSWDPGGQPQHF. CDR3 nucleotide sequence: TGTGCCAGCAGCTGGGACCCAGGAGGGCAGCCCCAGCATTTT.

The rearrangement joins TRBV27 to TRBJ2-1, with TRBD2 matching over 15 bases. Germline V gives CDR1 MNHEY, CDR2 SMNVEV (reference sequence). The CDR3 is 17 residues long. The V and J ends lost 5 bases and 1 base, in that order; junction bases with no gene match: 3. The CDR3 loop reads CASSTGTSGRSYNEQFF. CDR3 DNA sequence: TGTGCCAGCAGTACCGGGACTAGCGGGAGGTCCTACAATGAGCAGTTCTTC.

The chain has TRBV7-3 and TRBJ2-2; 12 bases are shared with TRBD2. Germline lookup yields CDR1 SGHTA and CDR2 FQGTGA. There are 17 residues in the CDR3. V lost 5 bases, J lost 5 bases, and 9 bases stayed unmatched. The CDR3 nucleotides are TGTGCCAGCAGCCTCTCTAGCGGGGGGGCTGAGACCGGGGAGCTGTTTTTT. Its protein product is CASSLSSGGAETGELFF.